The 24 T cell receptor beta chains in this list originate from one sample, sequenced in a study of T cells in Graves' hyperthyroidism and ophthalmopathy. The CDR3 regions of TCR beta were amplified from RNA transcripts. First-round RT-PCR with HTBI primers amplified the TCR CDR3 region. TCRdb called the multiplex PCR reads again in MiXCR, with one record for every CDR3 protein. Found here are over 300,000 distinct CDR3 sequences, approximately 13% of them singletons; the top ten hold 11%. Sequencing was carried out using blood. Every receptor here comes from a woman aged 60-70 years with Graves' hyperthyroidism.

At least ten counts were recorded for this clonotype. The chain combines TRBV12-3 or TRBV12-4 with TRBJ2-1; possibly TRBD1 for D (5 bases). This CDR3 spans 19 amino acids. V lost 6 bases and J lost 1, with 25 bases in between. This CDR3 reads CASRRSLTGDRRSYNEQFF. The DNA of the CDR3 is TGTGCCAGCAGGCGGTCTCTGACGGGCGACAGACGTTCCTACAATGAGCAGTTCTTC.

This clonotype was detected many times. This CDR3 reads CASSLWRYSNQPQHF. The CDR3 DNA reads TGTGCCAGCAGTTTATGGAGGTATAGCAATCAGCCCCAGCATTTT. The J gene is TRBJ1-5, the V gene TRBV28; the D is unclear. Trimming removed 0 bases at V and 0 bases at J, with 6 bases between. The CDR3 contains 15 residues. Germline loops: CDR1 MDHEN, CDR2 SYDVKM.

This rearrangement joins TRBV5-1 to TRBJ2-7; perhaps TRBD2 as D (5 bases). The V end lost 0 bases, the J end lost 9 bases, and 16 bases lay between the germline ends. The CDR3 runs to 14 residues. From germline, CDR1 is SGHRS and CDR2 YFSETQ. The CDR3 region is CASSLVLGEGLQYF. CDR3 bases: TGCGCCAGCAGCTTGGTGCTAGGTGAGGGCTTGCAGTACTTC.

This clonotype was found a few times. J is TRBJ1-1 and V is TRBV27, with D unclear. This CDR3 has 15 amino acids. The V end lost 2 bases, the J end lost 1 base, and 11 bases lay between the germline ends. In germline, CDR1 is MNHEY, CDR2 SMNVEV (reference sequence). CDR3 coding DNA: TGTGCCAGCAGTTTAGGCCCGACACCGAACACTGAAGCTTTCTTT. Amino acids: CASSLGPTPNTEAFF.

Worth noting for this clonotype: A much larger clone is a single base away; this may be a read error. The chain employs TRBV28 and TRBJ1-3, with D uncertain. The CDR3 is made up of 15 amino acids. The ends were cut back, 8 bases at V and 0 bases at J, with 14 bases in the middle. Germline CDR1 is MDHEN and CDR2 is SYDVKM. CDR3 region: CASGPRHLSGNTIYF. CDR3 DNA sequence: TGTGCCAGCGGTCCCAGACACCTCTCTGGAAACACCATATATTTT. Variable domain in full (rest from reference TRBV28 and TRBJ1-3): DVKVTQSSRYLVKRTGEKVFLECVQDMDHENMFWYRQDPGLGLRLIYFSYDVKMKEKGDIPEGYSVSREKKERFSLILESASTNQTSMYLCASGPRHLSGNTIYFGEGSWLTVV.

Turning to this clonotype: This may arise from a read error, as a much more abundant clone is one base away. The genes are TRBV7-9 and TRBJ2-2; D is perhaps TRBD1 or TRBD2 (5 bases each). The CDR3 extends over 17 amino acids. Germline values: CDR1 SEHNR, CDR2 FQNEAQ (reference sequence). The CDR3 nucleotides read TGTGCCAGCAGCCCCGCCCATTCCCAGGGATTGACCGGGGAGCTGTCTTTT. It yields the protein CASSPAHSQGLTGELSF.

This clonotype was observed many times. The V and J genes are TRBV7-2 and TRBJ1-1; D remains unclear. Germline V gene data show CDR1 as SGHTA and CDR2 as FQGNSA. The CDR3 loop spans 14 amino acids. Between the trimmed V and J ends, which lost 7 bases and 4 bases, there was a span of 16 bases. The CDR3: CASTPTGGSTEAFF. In nucleotides, the CDR3 is TGTGCCAGCACCCCTACCGGTGGGAGCACTGAAGCTTTCTTT.

This clonotype was observed at least ten times. The J gene is TRBJ1-5, the V gene TRBV3-1; unclear D gene. The CDR3 runs 13 residues. The germline V gene has CDR1 LGHDT and CDR2 YNNKEL (reference sequence). Trimming stripped 0 bases from V and 6 bases from J, with 6 bases between. The CDR3 bases are TGTGCCAGCAGCCAAGATACGGGTCAGCCCCAGCATTTT. Protein product: CASSQDTGQPQHF.

This clonotype came up many times. The chain carries TRBV12-3 or TRBV12-4 and TRBJ2-2; D is undetermined. The CDR3 runs to 15 residues. V was cut by 4 bases and J by 7 bases, with 16 bases left in between. The CDR3 spells CASSSKTIGIGELFF. CDR3 sequence (DNA): TGTGCCAGCAGTTCCAAAACTATTGGAATCGGGGAGCTGTTTTTT.

This clonotype was observed many times. The chain joins TRBV4-1 to TRBJ2-1, with D maybe TRBD2 (5 bases). The CDR3 is made up of 15 amino acids. Trimming took off 0 bases at V and 7 bases at J, with 13 bases between the two ends. The V gene's germline CDR1 is MGHRA and CDR2 YSYEKL. The CDR3 nucleotides are TGCGCCAGCAGCCAAGATCGGGCCACGGGAAATGAGCAGTTCTTC. It yields the protein CASSQDRATGNEQFF.

This clonotype has at least ten counts. This sequence joins TRBV6-1 and TRBJ1-2; 7 nucleotides line up with TRBD1. Germline CDR1 is MNHNS and CDR2 is SASEGT. The CDR3 has 14 residues. V lost 7 bases, J lost 4 bases, and 9 bases stayed unmatched. CDR3 bases: TGTGCCAGCACCGAAGACAGGGCCCCCTATGGCTACACCTTC. Amino acid sequence: CASTEDRAPYGYTF.

The sample holds many counts of this clonotype. The chain carries TRBV2 and TRBJ2-1; 10 bases align to TRBD2. The ends lost 5 bases at V and 4 bases at J; junction bases unmatched: 5. Germline CDR1 and CDR2: SNHLY and FYNNEI. The CDR3 is 15 residues long. The chain's CDR3 is CASSLAGGHYNEQFF. The DNA for the CDR3 is TGTGCCAGCAGTTTAGCGGGAGGCCATTACAATGAGCAGTTCTTC.

Turning to this clonotype: Being one base from a much bigger clone, this may be a read error. V and J are TRBV7-3 and TRBJ2-4; 9 bases map to TRBD1. Germline V gene lookup returns CDR1 SGHTA and CDR2 FQGTGA. The V gene end was trimmed by 5 bases and the J gene end by 1 base; junction bases not matched to a gene: 3. The CDR3 spans 15 residues. The CDR3 protein is CASSLQGAAKNIQYF. In DNA form, the CDR3 reads TGTGCCAGCAGCCTACAGGGGGCGGCCAAAAACATTCAGTACTTC.

This clonotype was recorded many times. The chain is built from TRBV20-1 and TRBJ1-2, with D unclear. The CDR3 spans 13 residues. CDR1 and CDR2 from the germline V gene are DFQATT and SNEGSKA (reference sequence). Trimming removed 3 bases from V and 4 bases from J, with 12 bases in between. In nucleotides, the CDR3 is TGCAGTGCTAGTCAACAGCTAAGCTATGGCTACACCTTC. This encodes CSASQQLSYGYTF.

This clonotype was recorded many times. The CDR3 nucleotides are TGCGCCAGCAGCCGGGGAGGGTCGGGAGACACCGGGGAGCTGTTTTTT. Translated: CASSRGGSGDTGELFF. The chain recombines TRBV5-1 with TRBJ2-2, with 7 bases lining up with TRBD2. Trimming removed 4 bases from V and 3 bases from J; junction bases left unmatched: 9. The CDR3 covers 16 residues. The V gene's germline CDR1 is SGHRS and CDR2 YFSETQ.

With regard to this clonotype: Since no conserved phenylalanine or tryptophan closes the CDR3, a read error is the likely cause. The chain employs TRBV9 and TRBJ1-1; D unclear. The V gene lost 4 bases and the J gene lost 2 bases, with 15 bases spanning the gap. The V gene's germline CDR1 is SGDLS and CDR2 YYNGEE. The CDR3 spans 15 residues. Here the CDR3 reads CASSLGGGLNTEAFS. In nucleotides, the CDR3 is TGTGCCAGCAGCTTAGGAGGCGGGCTAAACACTGAAGCTTTCTCT.

The sample holds many counts of this clonotype. The rearrangement joins TRBV3-1 to TRBJ2-5; D unclear. Trimming left V 1 base short and J 2 bases short, with 8 bases between. This CDR3 contains 14 residues. From germline, CDR1 is LGHDT and CDR2 YNNKEL (reference sequence). The CDR3 loop reads CASSQVQVQETQYF. The DNA for the CDR3 is TGTGCCAGCAGCCAAGTTCAAGTACAAGAGACCCAGTACTTC.

V and J are TRBV20-1 and TRBJ2-6; D is unresolved. V lost 4 bases, J lost 2 bases, and 9 bases lay in between. There are 14 residues in the CDR3. Looked up from germline, CDR1 is DFQATT and CDR2 is SNEGSKA (reference sequence). CDR3 sequence: CSATQKTGANVLTF. The CDR3 DNA sequence: TGCAGTGCTACTCAAAAGACTGGGGCCAACGTCCTGACTTTC.

V and J are TRBV5-1 and TRBJ2-2; the match to TRBD2 covers 13 bases. This CDR3 spans 16 amino acids. From germline, CDR1 is SGHRS and CDR2 YFSETQ. V trimming: 4 bases; J trimming: 7 bases; junction bases outside the gene matches: 7. CDR3 coding DNA: TGCGCCAGCAGCGGACTAGCGGGAGAAAGCGGCGGGGAGCTGTTTTTT. It translates to CASSGLAGESGGELFF.

This clonotype was counted ten times or more. The V and J genes are TRBV19 and TRBJ1-1; D not resolved. The V end lost 7 bases, the J end lost 8 bases, and 14 bases lay between the germline ends. This CDR3 spans 12 amino acids. CDR1 LNHDA and CDR2 SQIVND come from the germline V gene (reference sequence). The CDR3 is CASTDGLGEAFF. CDR3 in DNA: TGTGCCAGTACTGATGGACTAGGGGAAGCTTTCTTT. Complete variable domain (other parts from reference TRBV19 and TRBJ1-1): DGGITQSPKYLFRKEGQNVTLSCEQNLNHDAMYWYRQDPGQGLRLIYYSQIVNDFQKGDIAEGYSVSREKKESFPLTVTSAQKNPTAFYLCASTDGLGEAFFGQGTRLTVV.

This clonotype was picked up many times. V is TRBV18 and J is TRBJ1-3; no clear D gene. The germline gives CDR1 KGHSH, CDR2 LQKENI. The CDR3 has 14 amino acids. The germline V and J ends were trimmed by 2 bases and 5 bases, with 10 bases remaining between them. CDR3 sequence (DNA): TGTGCCAGCTCACCAACGGGTTCTCGAAACACCATATATTTT. This sequence encodes CASSPTGSRNTIYF.

This clonotype was recorded at least ten times. This chain joins TRBV7-3 and TRBJ2-1; 8 bases are a match to TRBD2. This CDR3 is built from 17 residues. V was pared by 4 bases and J by 3 bases, with 11 bases of the junction left unmatched. Per the germline V gene, CDR1 is SGHTA and CDR2 is FQGTGA. CDR3 sequence: CASSSISQREHYNEQFF. CDR3 in DNA: TGTGCCAGCAGCTCCATTAGTCAGCGGGAGCACTACAATGAGCAGTTCTTC.

In its sample, this clonotype was seen once. A much larger clonotype is one base distant, so this may be a read error. This chain joins TRBV5-1 and TRBJ2-1; D remains unclear. CDR1 and CDR2 from the germline V gene are SGHRS and YFSETQ. This CDR3 region has 12 residues. The CDR3 nucleotides are TGCGCCAGCAGCTCCGACCTCAATGAGCAGCTCTTC. Translating it yields CASSSDLNEQLF.

This clonotype has at least ten counts. CDR3 residues: CASWYQETQYF. For the CDR3, the DNA is TGTGCCAGCTGGTACCAAGAGACCCAGTACTTC. V gene TRBV27 combines with J gene TRBJ2-5; D gene unclear. The CDR3 runs to 11 residues. The germline V gene has CDR1 MNHEY and CDR2 SMNVEV (reference sequence). Trimming stripped 8 bases from V and 0 bases from J, with 4 bases between.